A single sample gave rise to the 12 T cell receptor beta chains below, sequenced in a study of blood T cell repertoires in COVID-19. Assay: immunoSEQ multiplex PCR; the TCRdb copy retains only in-frame clones and omits some. This table has fewer than 250,000 clones, about 86% appearing once. The material sequenced was PBMCs or T cells enriched from blood (not recorded which). The receptor set was obtained from a woman between 40 and 55 years old with acute COVID-19.

The rearrangement uses TRBV6-5 and TRBJ1-2; 9 nucleotides agree with TRBD1. The length of the CDR3 is 13 residues. The V gene's germline CDR1 is MNHEY and CDR2 SVGAGI. Trimming took 6 bases from V and 7 from J; bases not matched to a gene: 6. This CDR3 reads CASSLDRGSGYTF. DNA for the CDR3: TGTGCCAGCAGCCTAGACAGGGGGTCTGGCTACACCTTC.

The J gene is TRBJ2-7, the V gene TRBV7-2; tentative D call: TRBD2 (5 bases). Trimming removed 4 bases from V and 0 bases from J, with 10 bases in between. Germline CDR1 and CDR2: SGHTA and FQGNSA. This CDR3 contains 14 residues. The CDR3 DNA follows: TGTGCCAGCAGCTATGGTGGAGGCTCCTACGAGCAGTACTTC. Encoded protein: CASSYGGGSYEQYF.

This chain links TRBV7-9 with TRBJ2-1; the match to TRBD2 covers 10 bases. The germline CDR1 and CDR2 sequences are SEHNR and FQNEAQ (reference sequence). After removal of 5 bases from V and 10 bases from J, the junction contained 5 bases not matched to a gene. The CDR3 is 13 amino acids. CDR3 DNA sequence: TGTGCCAGCAGCCCCGGGACTAGCGAAGAGCAGTTCTTC. Translation gives CASSPGTSEEQFF.

The chain is built from TRBV15 and TRBJ2-7; TRBD2 matches 11 bases. The V segment lost 5 bases and the J segment 6 bases; nucleotides outside the gene matches: 6. Germline V lookup: CDR1 LNHNV, CDR2 YYDKDF (reference sequence). The CDR3 contains 14 residues. In nucleotides, the CDR3 is TGTGCCACCAGCGTAACTAGCGGGAGTGGCGAGCAGTACTTC. Translation gives CATSVTSGSGEQYF.

This clone appeared a single time. The gene calls are TRBV13 and TRBJ2-1, with 10 bases aligning to TRBD1. From germline, CDR1 is PRHDT and CDR2 FYEKMQ (reference sequence). The length of the CDR3 is 14 residues. The V and J ends lost 5 bases and 6 bases, in that order; junction bases with no gene match: 4. CDR3 in amino acids: CASSPRTGGNEQFF. CDR3 nucleotides: TGTGCCAGCAGCCCCCGGACAGGGGGCAATGAGCAGTTCTTC.

This chain uses TRBV7-9 with TRBJ1-5, with TRBD1 matching over 8 bases. J was trimmed by 3 bases and V by 1 base; bases with no gene match: 5. CDR1 is SEHNR, CDR2 FQNEAQ, per germline (reference sequence). This CDR3 is built from 16 residues. The CDR3: CASSLGTGSDNQPQHF. The CDR3 DNA follows: TGTGCCAGCAGCTTAGGGACAGGGAGCGACAATCAGCCCCAGCATTTT.

In its sample, this clone was seen many times. This sequence joins TRBV5-1 and TRBJ2-5; 9 nucleotides match TRBD1. CDR3 length: 14 residues. Germline CDR1 SGHRS, CDR2 YFSETQ. The J segment lost 5 bases and the V segment lost 4 bases, leaving 6 bases of the junction unmatched. The CDR3 reads CASSTGQGRETQYF. The CDR3 coding sequence is TGCGCCAGCAGCACGGGACAGGGTAGGGAGACCCAGTACTTC.

This chain connects TRBV6-2 or TRBV6-3 to TRBJ2-5, with D possibly matching TRBD2 (6 bases). CDR3 length: 17 amino acids. The germline V and J ends were trimmed by 5 bases and 4 bases, with 23 bases remaining between them. The germline gives CDR1 MNHEY, CDR2 SVGEGT. In DNA form, the CDR3 reads TGTGCCAGCAGTCCCGGGTCAAGGTCGGGCGGGGTAGAGACCCAGTACTTC. This sequence encodes CASSPGSRSGGVETQYF.

This clone was detected a few times. The V call is TRBV19, the J call TRBJ2-4; tentative D call: TRBD2 (5 bases). From germline, CDR1 is LNHDA and CDR2 SQIVND (reference sequence). The V end lost 0 bases, the J end lost 8 bases, and 14 bases lay between the germline ends. The CDR3 is 15 residues long. The CDR3 loop is CASSIDLLADDIQYF. CDR3 nucleotides: TGTGCCAGTAGTATAGATCTCCTAGCCGATGACATTCAGTACTTC.

The genes are TRBV7-2 and TRBJ2-7, with 9 bases matching TRBD1. The germline CDR1 and CDR2 sequences are SGHTA and FQGNSA. J was trimmed by 2 bases and V by 7 bases; bases with no gene match: 6. CDR3 length: 14 amino acids. This chain's CDR3 is CASTVGQGPYEQYF. The CDR3 DNA reads as TGTGCCAGCACCGTGGGACAGGGACCCTACGAGCAGTACTTC.

This chain uses TRBV24-1 with TRBJ2-1; D is ambiguous. The V and J ends lost 10 bases and 12 bases respectively, with 15 bases between them. Germline V CDR1 and CDR2: KGHDR, SFDVKD. The CDR3 runs to 11 residues. The CDR3 protein is CATADISGQFF. Written as DNA, the CDR3 is TGTGCCACTGCCGACATTTCAGGGCAGTTCTTC.

The chain has TRBV29-1 and TRBJ2-1; D is possibly TRBD2 (6 bases). CDR3 size: 12 residues. CDR1 and CDR2 (germline): SQVTM, ANQGSEA. V gave up 5 bases and J gave up 4 bases, with 9 bases separating them. CDR3 in amino acids: CSVNAGYNEQFF. The CDR3, as DNA: TGCAGCGTTAACGCGGGGTACAATGAGCAGTTCTTC.